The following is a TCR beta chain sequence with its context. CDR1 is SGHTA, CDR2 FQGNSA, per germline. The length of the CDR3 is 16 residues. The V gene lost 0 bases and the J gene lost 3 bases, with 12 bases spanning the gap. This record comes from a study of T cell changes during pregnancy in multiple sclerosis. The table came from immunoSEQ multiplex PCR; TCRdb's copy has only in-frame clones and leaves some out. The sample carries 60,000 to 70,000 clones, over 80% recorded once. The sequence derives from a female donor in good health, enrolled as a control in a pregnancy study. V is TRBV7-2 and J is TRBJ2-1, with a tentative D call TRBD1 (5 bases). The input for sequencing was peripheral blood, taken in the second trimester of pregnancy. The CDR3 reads CASSLAVPGIYNEQFF. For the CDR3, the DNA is TGTGCCAGCAGCTTAGCGGTCCCAGGGATCTACAATGAGCAGTTCTTC.